This T cell receptor beta chain is from a study of cytomegalovirus exposure and HLA in healthy donors. Study-wide context: A preliminary data release comprised 80 million or so unique TCRs obtained from HLA-typed donors. Study-wide results and caveats: Presence/absence analyses supposed approximately even sequencing depth among donors.

The primer mix had 60 Vbeta and 13 Jbeta primers. Measured with immunoSEQ multiplex PCR; TCRdb has only the in-frame clones, and not every one. The repertoire holds around 150,000 clones, with 76% as singletons. The CDR3 consists of 17 residues. Germline trimming cut 0 bases from V and 8 bases from J; bases unmatched to any gene: 5. CDR1 KGHSH and CDR2 LQKENI come from the germline V gene. As concerns this clone: Its antigen remains unknown.

Sequencing input: PBMCs. The TCR was taken from a woman aged 40-49 years in good health and CMV-seronegative. J is TRBJ2-1 and V is TRBV18; TRBD2 aligns across 15 bases. The CDR3 loop is CASSPPGLAGGGDEQFF. CDR3 nucleotides: TGTGCCAGCTCACCACCGGGACTAGCGGGAGGTGGCGATGAGCAGTTCTTC.